This T cell receptor beta chain was recorded in a study of blood T cells in healthy people across ages. Drawing of peripheral blood yielded about 9.7 milliliters from each donor. Whole-study results and caveats: TCR beta diversity, measured per million T cells, fell in a roughly linear way with age.

The CDR3 is 13 amino acids. From germline, CDR1 is WSHSY and CDR2 SAAADI. Trimming removed 8 bases from V and 6 bases from J; junction bases left unmatched: 5. This clonotype was counted at least ten times. The antigen remains unidentified. For the second PCR, which ran for roughly 6 to 12 cycles, a sample-barcoded 5' primer and a J-beta primer mix were used. MiXCR, run by TCRdb on the 5' RACE reads, gives a single entry per CDR3 protein. The sample records some 880,000 distinct CDR3 sequences, 36% being singletons. The receptor comes from a man aged 18-30 years in good health. Sequencing was carried out using blood. The chain recombines TRBV10-2 with TRBJ1-4, with 8 bases fitting TRBD1. The CDR3 DNA reads as TGCGCCAGCGGTGGACAGGGTTATGAAAAACTGTTTTTT. Its translation: CASGGQGYEKLFF.